A single sample is the source of the 31 T cell receptor beta chains below, sequenced in a study of T-cell memory formation after mild COVID-19. MiXCR, run by TCRdb on the 5' RACE reads, gives a single entry per CDR3 protein. The repertoire holds 55,000 to 70,000 distinct CDR3 sequences, with approximately 30% as singletons. The sample comprised PBMCs or a T cell subset sorted from them (not recorded which). The receptors here all came from a man between 18 and 35 years old who had mild COVID-19 (a few samples of this study predate the infection). Cell type and time point are not known.

This clonotype was observed a few times. The J gene is TRBJ2-7, the V gene TRBV20-1; D gene ambiguous. The length of the CDR3 is 12 residues. Germline V gene data show CDR1 as DFQATT and CDR2 as SNEGSKA (reference sequence). V shed 1 base and J shed 1 base, with 5 bases lying between them. CDR3 bases: TGCAGTGCTAGAGCTGGTTCCTACGAGCAGTACTTC. Translated, it gives CSARAGSYEQYF.

This clonotype was recorded only once. This chain links TRBV7-3 with TRBJ2-5, with 12 positions matching TRBD2. V was pared by 5 bases and J by 2 bases, with 3 bases of the junction left unmatched. Germline V gene sequence: CDR1 SGHTA, CDR2 FQGTGA. The CDR3 runs to 15 residues. The CDR3 spells CASSASGGEQETQYF. CDR3 in DNA: TGTGCCAGCAGCGCTAGCGGGGGGGAACAAGAGACCCAGTACTTC.

V and J are TRBV29-1 and TRBJ2-5; 8 bases are shared with TRBD1. Germline CDR1 is SQVTM and CDR2 is ANQGSEA. CDR3 size: 13 residues. V shed 0 bases and J 4 bases; nucleotides not matched to a gene: 1. CDR3 sequence: CSVEETGAETQYF. The CDR3 coding sequence is TGCAGCGTTGAAGAGACAGGGGCAGAGACCCAGTACTTC.

This chain uses TRBV7-6 with TRBJ2-3; 7 positions agree with TRBD2. V dropped 3 bases and J dropped 0; count of bases not matched to a gene: 6. Germline values: CDR1 SGHVS, CDR2 FNYEAQ. The CDR3 has 16 residues. CDR3 sequence (DNA): TGTGCCAGCAGCTTGCGGGGGACGGTTAGCACAGATACGCAGTATTTT. This sequence encodes CASSLRGTVSTDTQYF. Full variable domain (outside the CDR3, taken from reference TRBV7-6 and TRBJ2-3): GAGVSQSPRYKVTKRGQDVALRCDPISGHVSLYWYRQALGQGPEFLTYFNYEAQQDKSGLPNDRFSAERPEGSISTLTIQRTEQRDSAMYRCASSLRGTVSTDTQYFGPGTRLTVL.

This clonotype was seen a few times. An end of the junction does not agree with germline; a read error may underlie this. The chain employs TRBV29-1 and TRBJ2-1; TRBD2 matches at 8 bases. The CDR3 runs 12 residues. CDR1 and CDR2 (germline): SQVTM, ANQGSEA. CDR3 sequence reads: CGVRGGLNEQFF. In nucleotides, the CDR3 is TGCGGCGTCCGGGGGGGCCTTAATGAGCAGTTCTTC.

The chain has TRBV20-1 and TRBJ2-1; D remains unclear. The CDR3 has 13 residues. The V and J ends lost 1 base and 8 bases respectively, with 12 bases between them. Germline assignment: CDR1 DFQATT and CDR2 SNEGSKA (reference sequence). CDR3 DNA sequence: TGCAGTGCTAGAGCCCCACCCCAAGATGAGCAGTTCTTC. Protein: CSARAPPQDEQFF.

V gene TRBV6-2 or TRBV6-3 combines with J gene TRBJ1-2; D unclear. The CDR3 has 14 amino acids. Between the trimmed V and J ends, which lost 6 bases and 6 bases, there was a span of 17 bases. Germline CDR1 is MNHEY and CDR2 is SVGEGT. CDR3 DNA: TGTGCCAGCAGCTATAGTCCGGGTTCGCATGGCTACACCTTC. It codes for CASSYSPGSHGYTF.

The genes are TRBV7-2 and TRBJ2-1, with TRBD2 matching 11 bases. This CDR3 spans 15 amino acids. With 5 bases clipped from V and 9 bases from J, the junction kept 9 bases outside the gene matches. Germline lookup yields CDR1 SGHTA and CDR2 FQGNSA. In DNA, the CDR3 is TGTGCCAGCAGCCTGGTAACTAGCGGGGGAAGTGAGCAGTTCTTC. It codes for CASSLVTSGGSEQFF.

V usage is TRBV2 and J usage is TRBJ1-1, with D unclear. Germline CDR1 and CDR2: SNHLY and FYNNEI. The V end was cut by 2 bases, the J end by 4 bases, with 2 bases between. This CDR3 has 11 amino acids. CDR3 sequence: CASSELTEAFF. CDR3 sequence (DNA): TGTGCCAGCAGTGAACTCACTGAAGCTTTCTTT.

This clonotype turned up a few times. V is TRBV11-2 and J is TRBJ1-3, with D hard to call. The germline CDR1 and CDR2 sequences are SGHAT and FQNNGV. The CDR3 runs 15 residues. The V gene lost 1 base and the J gene lost 0 bases, with 7 bases spanning the gap. The CDR3 region is CASSLVVDSGNTIYF. DNA for the CDR3: TGTGCCAGCAGCTTAGTCGTCGACTCTGGAAACACCATATATTTT.

This clonotype was counted between two and nine times. The CDR3 loop reads CSVQDGYEQFF. CDR3 sequence (DNA): TGCAGCGTTCAGGACGGATATGAGCAGTTCTTC. This chain uses TRBV29-1 with TRBJ2-1; D gene unclear. The CDR3 spans 11 residues. Germline V gives CDR1 SQVTM, CDR2 ANQGSEA. V lost 5 bases to trimming and J lost 8 bases, with 10 bases between them.

J is TRBJ2-7 and V is TRBV20-1; a weak D match, TRBD2 (5 bases). The CDR3 is 13 amino acids. Germline CDR1 is DFQATT and CDR2 is SNEGSKA (reference sequence). V was pared by 3 bases and J by 1 base, with 10 bases between. CDR3 residues: CSASFGESYEQYF. The CDR3 DNA reads as TGCAGTGCTAGTTTCGGGGAGTCCTACGAGCAGTACTTC.

CDR3 coding DNA: TGTGCCAGCAGACCGGAGGGGGGCAATCAGCCCCAGCATTTT. Its protein is CASRPEGGNQPQHF. V usage is TRBV6-5 and J usage is TRBJ1-5; the D gene is possibly TRBD1 (6 bases). The CDR3 is 14 residues long. The germline gives CDR1 MNHEY, CDR2 SVGAGI. V lost 6 bases and J 2 bases, leaving 11 bases between the germline ends.

The genes are TRBV5-1 and TRBJ2-5; the D is unclear. Germline-derived CDR1 and CDR2 are SGHRS and YFSETQ. V lost 5 bases and J lost 1, with 12 bases in between. The CDR3 totals 14 residues. The CDR3 reads CASSYHQPQETQYF. The DNA for the CDR3 is TGCGCCAGCAGTTATCATCAGCCCCAAGAGACCCAGTACTTC.

J is TRBJ2-3 and V is TRBV12-3 or TRBV12-4; perhaps D is TRBD1 or TRBD2 (6 bases each). Trimming stripped 6 bases from V and 0 bases from J, with 10 bases between. CDR3 length equals 14 residues. The CDR3: CASSRGPSTDTQYF. CDR3 DNA sequence: TGTGCCAGCAGCCGGGGGCCTAGCACAGATACGCAGTATTTT.

This clonotype came up many times. This chain uses TRBV12-3 or TRBV12-4 with TRBJ2-1; D possibly uses TRBD1 or TRBD2 (6 bases each). CDR3 length: 13 amino acids. V lost 10 bases and J 12 bases, leaving 22 bases between the germline ends. The CDR3 DNA reads as TGTGCCACGACGGGGGCCCACAGTCCTTGGCAGTTCTTC. Protein product: CATTGAHSPWQFF.

The V gene is TRBV7-9, the J gene TRBJ2-1; weak D call: TRBD2 (5 bases). V lost 4 bases and J lost 10, with 11 bases in between. The CDR3 spans 12 residues. The germline gives CDR1 SEHNR, CDR2 FQNEAQ (reference sequence). This CDR3 reads CASSSVGGEQFF. As DNA, the CDR3 is TGTGCCAGCAGCTCGGTCGGCGGGGAGCAGTTCTTC.

This clonotype was seen more than once but under ten times. V is TRBV7-9 and J is TRBJ2-2; D is perhaps TRBD1 (6 bases). The germline V gene encodes CDR1 SEHNR and CDR2 FQNEAQ (reference sequence). V lost 5 bases to trimming and J lost 6 bases, with 13 bases between them. The CDR3 extends over 14 amino acids. CDR3 bases: TGTGCCAGCAGCCCAGGGGTCCGGGCCGGGGAGCTGTTTTTT. It is translated as CASSPGVRAGELFF.

V usage is TRBV27 and J usage is TRBJ1-1; D unclear. Trimming shortened V by 2 bases and J by 1 base, and 5 bases separated the two germline ends. Per germline, CDR1 MNHEY and CDR2 SMNVEV (reference sequence). The CDR3 runs to 13 residues. The CDR3 sequence is CASSLTQNTEAFF. For the CDR3, the DNA is TGTGCCAGCAGTTTAACCCAGAACACTGAAGCTTTCTTT.

The gene calls are TRBV3-1 and TRBJ2-2, with D possibly being TRBD1 (6 bases). V dropped 0 bases and J dropped 8 bases, with 13 bases sitting between them. This CDR3 has 15 amino acids. Germline V gene data show CDR1 as LGHDT and CDR2 as YNNKEL (reference sequence). As DNA, the CDR3 is TGTGCCAGCAGCCAAGATCTACCAGGGGTTGGGGAGCTGTTTTTT. Translation gives CASSQDLPGVGELFF. The full variable domain, with the rest looked up from reference TRBV3-1 and TRBJ2-2, is DTAVSQTPKYLVTQMGNDKSIKCEQNLGHDTMYWYKQDSKKFLKIMFSYNNKELIINETVPNRFSPKSPDKAHLNLHINSLELGDSAVYFCASSQDLPGVGELFFGEGSRLTVL.

This clonotype was picked up many times. The chain joins TRBV7-8 to TRBJ2-7, with D perhaps assigned TRBD1 or TRBD2 (5 bases each). V dropped 7 bases and J dropped 0 bases, with 10 bases sitting between them. CDR1 and CDR2 from the germline V gene are SGHVS and FQNEAQ. This CDR3 spans 13 amino acids. The CDR3 here is CASTPGTSYEQYF. Here the CDR3 DNA reads TGTGCCAGCACCCCGGGGACCTCCTACGAGCAGTACTTC.

This clonotype was found a few times. This rearrangement joins TRBV6-5 to TRBJ2-5; 8 bases fit TRBD2. V gave up 0 bases and J gave up 2 bases; unmatched junction bases: 8. The CDR3 runs 17 residues. Germline V gene sequence: CDR1 MNHEY, CDR2 SVGAGI. CDR3 loop: CASSYSTRGGWQETQYF. CDR3 in DNA: TGTGCCAGCAGTTACTCGACACGGGGGGGCTGGCAAGAGACCCAGTACTTC.

This clonotype was detected only a few times. This rearrangement joins TRBV5-1 to TRBJ2-2; D might be TRBD1 or TRBD2, each matching 5 bases. The CDR3 runs 18 residues. V lost 0 bases and J lost 0, with 15 bases in between. Germline V CDR1 and CDR2: SGHRS, YFSETQ. Written as DNA, the CDR3 is TGCGCCAGCAGCTTGGGGCCCAGGTTGGGGGCGAACACCGGGGAGCTGTTTTTT. Amino acid sequence: CASSLGPRLGANTGELFF.

This clonotype was seen a few times. The V and J genes are TRBV6-5 and TRBJ2-7; 7 nucleotides line up with TRBD1. This CDR3 spans 15 amino acids. With V trimmed by 7 bases and J by 3 bases, 12 bases remained unmatched. In germline, CDR1 is MNHEY, CDR2 SVGAGI. CDR3 residues: CASTQSKGASYEQYF. Written as DNA, the CDR3 is TGTGCCAGCACTCAATCTAAGGGGGCTAGCTACGAGCAGTACTTC.

This clonotype has just a few counts. V and J are TRBV10-3 and TRBJ2-2, with 7 bases aligning to TRBD2. V shed 7 bases and J 4 bases; nucleotides not matched to a gene: 6. From germline, CDR1 is ENHRY and CDR2 SYGVKD. This CDR3 is 14 amino acids long. The DNA of the CDR3 is TGTGCCATCACCCTGGGGGGGAGCACCGGGGAGCTGTTTTTT. It codes for CAITLGGSTGELFF.

There are many counts of this clonotype. The chain employs TRBV6-5 and TRBJ2-7; TRBD1 matches at 8 bases. CDR3 length: 14 amino acids. The V segment lost 6 bases and the J segment 4 bases; nucleotides outside the gene matches: 8. CDR1 is MNHEY and CDR2 is SVGAGI in the germline V gene. The DNA of the CDR3 is TGTGCCAGCAGCCCAGGACAGGGAAGATACGAGCAGTACTTC. Residues: CASSPGQGRYEQYF.

The rearrangement joins TRBV19 to TRBJ2-1; 9 bases line up with TRBD1. J was trimmed by 4 bases and V by 2 bases; bases with no gene match: 3. Germline CDR1 LNHDA, CDR2 SQIVND (reference sequence). The CDR3 sequence is 15 residues long. CDR3 bases: TGTGCCAGTAGTATACTGGACAGGGGATACAATGAGCAGTTCTTC. Protein: CASSILDRGYNEQFF.

The count of this clonotype is one. The chain employs TRBV11-3 and TRBJ2-3; D is unresolved. CDR1 SGHNT and CDR2 YENEEA come from the germline V gene. Trimming took 1 base from V and 2 from J, leaving 4 bases between them. The CDR3 contains 13 residues. CDR3 protein: CASSLVYTDTQYF. As DNA, the CDR3 is TGTGCCAGCAGCTTAGTGTACACAGATACGCAGTATTTT.

CDR3 sequence reads: CASSESELTNYGYTF. CDR3 bases: TGTGCCAGTAGTGAGTCCGAGTTAACTAACTATGGCTACACCTTC. The gene calls are TRBV19 and TRBJ1-2; D not resolved. Looked up from germline, CDR1 is LNHDA and CDR2 is SQIVND (reference sequence). The CDR3 has 15 residues. The ends were cut back, 5 bases at V and 0 bases at J, with 13 bases in the middle.

The chain recombines TRBV9 with TRBJ2-3; D unclear. The CDR3 totals 15 residues. V lost 2 bases and J lost 2, with 12 bases in between. Germline V gene data show CDR1 as SGDLS and CDR2 as YYNGEE. DNA for the CDR3: TGTGCCAGCAGCGTTTGGGTGGCCTACACAGATACGCAGTATTTT. Translation gives CASSVWVAYTDTQYF.

This clonotype turned up a few times. CDR3 protein: CASPRWTGVPPGTIYF. For the CDR3, the DNA is TGTGCCAGCCCCCGATGGACAGGGGTACCCCCCGGCACCATATATTTT. V usage is TRBV21-1 and J usage is TRBJ1-3; whether TRBD1, the table's D call, matches the DNA was not checked. TRBV21-1 is a pseudogene locus. The CDR3 is 16 residues long.